The 17 T cell receptor beta chains listed next were all sequenced from one sample in a study of cytomegalovirus exposure and HLA in healthy donors. PCR primers comprised 60 Vbeta and 13 Jbeta primers. Assay: immunoSEQ multiplex PCR; the TCRdb copy retains only in-frame clones and omits some. The sample has 170,000 or so clones; about four fifths are singletons. Sample: PBMCs. These receptors were collected from a girl under 18 in good health and CMV-seropositive.

The chain carries TRBV23-1 and TRBJ2-7; possible D gene TRBD1, 6 bases. TRBV23-1 is an ORF, with its function uncertain. The CDR3 loop spans 16 amino acids. V was cut by 5 bases and J by 2 bases, with 19 bases left in between. The CDR3 DNA is TGCGCCAGCAGTTCCCTAGCTGTGAGGGACACCTACGAGCAGTACTTC. Translating gives CASSSLAVRDTYEQYF.

As for this clone: Given the absence of the conserved phenylalanine or tryptophan at the CDR3 end, a read error is likely. The limits of the CDR3 on the DNA are not certain, so only TCRdb's listed CDR3 is given. The V call is TRBV2, the J call TRBJ2-3; the D call TRBD2 from the table was never checked on the DNA. From germline, CDR1 is SNHLY and CDR2 FYNNEI. The CDR3 is 9 amino acids in total, end residues counted. The CDR3 sequence: CASSAGLAG.

This clone was found once. The chain links TRBV15 to TRBJ2-1; D is uncertain. There are 11 residues in the CDR3. The V end lost 7 bases, the J end lost 7 bases, and 8 bases lay between the germline ends. CDR1 LNHNV and CDR2 YYDKDF come from the germline V gene (reference sequence). This chain's CDR3 is CATIYRNEQFF. As DNA, the CDR3 is TGTGCCACCATTTACCGGAATGAGCAGTTCTTC.

The chain employs TRBV7-2 and TRBJ1-2, with TRBD1 matching over 8 bases. CDR3 length: 16 amino acids. Germline V gene sequence: CDR1 SGHTA, CDR2 FQGNSA. J lost 4 bases, V lost 1 base, and 8 bases had no gene match. This chain's CDR3 is CASSLDVAGGFYGYTF. The CDR3 DNA follows: TGTGCCAGCAGCTTAGATGTGGCAGGGGGCTTCTATGGCTACACCTTC.

This chain uses TRBV9 with TRBJ2-5; 7 bases fit TRBD2. Unmatched junction bases numbered 3, after V lost 0 bases and J lost 1 base. This CDR3 has 15 residues. The V gene's germline CDR1 is SGDLS and CDR2 YYNGEE. The CDR3 DNA is TGTGCCAGCAGCGTAGCGGGGGGACTCCAAGAGACCCAGTACTTC. Amino acid sequence: CASSVAGGLQETQYF.

V gene TRBV11-1 combines with J gene TRBJ2-7, with 9 bases fitting TRBD2. The CDR3 sequence is 15 residues long. The germline V gene has CDR1 SGHAT and CDR2 FQDESV (reference sequence). Losses at the gene ends were 5 bases for V and 3 bases for J; bases not matched to a gene: 8. CDR3 loop: CASSQSGGLYYEQYF. The CDR3 nucleotides are TGTGCCAGCAGCCAAAGCGGGGGGCTTTACTACGAGCAGTACTTC.

The chain combines TRBV19 with TRBJ1-6, with D possibly being TRBD1 (6 bases). Between the trimmed V and J ends, which lost 6 bases and 6 bases, there was a span of 15 bases. This CDR3 spans 15 amino acids. Germline V gene sequence: CDR1 LNHDA, CDR2 SQIVND (reference sequence). In DNA form, the CDR3 reads TGTGCCAGTAGAGCCGGGACAAGGGCTAATTCACCCCTCCACTTT. This sequence encodes CASRAGTRANSPLHF. The full variable domain, its missing parts supplied by reference TRBV19 and TRBJ1-6, is DGGITQSPKYLFRKEGQNVTLSCEQNLNHDAMYWYRQDPGQGLRLIYYSQIVNDFQKGDIAEGYSVSREKKESFPLTVTSAQKNPTAFYLCASRAGTRANSPLHFGNGTRLTVT.

Turning to this clone: At the DNA level, this CDR3 is encoded by other sequences in the same sample as well. The chain carries TRBV6-1 and TRBJ1-4, with 11 bases matching TRBD1. The V and J ends lost 1 base and 8 bases, in that order; junction bases with no gene match: 0. CDR1 and CDR2 from the germline V gene are MNHNS and SASEGT. The CDR3 is 14 residues long. The CDR3 spells CASSEGTGGEKLFF. In DNA form, the CDR3 reads TGTGCCAGCAGTGAAGGGACAGGGGGCGAAAAACTGTTTTTT.

The gene calls are TRBV11-3 and TRBJ2-1; D possibly corresponds to TRBD2 (6 bases). This CDR3 contains 11 residues. The V gene lost 5 bases and the J gene lost 15 bases, with 14 bases spanning the gap. CDR1 and CDR2 (germline): SGHNT, YENEEA. CDR3 region: CASSRNSGLFF. The CDR3 DNA follows: TGTGCCAGCAGCCGAAATAGCGGTTTGTTCTTC.

This clone was seen more than once but under ten times. The chain joins TRBV27 to TRBJ2-3; TRBD2 matches at 10 bases. Germline CDR1 is MNHEY and CDR2 is SMNVEV (reference sequence). The trim removed 5 bases at V and 2 bases at J, leaving 10 bases unmatched. The CDR3 runs 17 residues. The CDR3 sequence: CASSPRTSGTFTDTQYF. In nucleotides, the CDR3 is TGTGCCAGCAGTCCGCGGACTAGCGGAACATTCACAGATACGCAGTATTTT.

This chain uses TRBV19 with TRBJ1-4, with 9 bases identical to TRBD1. The length of the CDR3 is 16 residues. V shed 3 bases, J shed 7 bases, and the junction held 9 bases outside the gene matches. CDR1 and CDR2 (germline): LNHDA, SQIVND (reference sequence). The CDR3 protein is CASSILQGARREKLFF. The CDR3 DNA reads as TGTGCCAGTAGTATCCTACAGGGGGCGCGTCGTGAAAAACTGTTTTTT.

This chain uses TRBV10-3 with TRBJ1-5; 10 bases align to TRBD1. V was pared by 10 bases and J by 0 bases, with 6 bases of the junction left unmatched. Germline V CDR1 and CDR2: ENHRY, SYGVKD. The CDR3 length is 15 residues. This CDR3 reads CATRTGGNSNQPQHF. In DNA, the CDR3 is TGTGCCACCCGGACAGGGGGAAATAGCAATCAGCCCCAGCATTTT.

As for this clone: A read error is likely, as this CDR3 ends without the conserved phenylalanine or tryptophan. The chain is built from TRBV6-5 and TRBJ1-2; possibly TRBD1 for D (5 bases). The CDR3 loop spans 15 amino acids. V was trimmed by 0 bases and J by 2 bases, leaving 10 bases between them. Germline values: CDR1 MNHEY, CDR2 SVGAGI. Here the CDR3 DNA reads TGTGCCAGCAGTTACTCGCAGGGACTGAACTATGGCTACACCCTC. Protein product: CASSYSQGLNYGYTL.

This clone was detected only a few times. The J gene is TRBJ2-7, the V gene TRBV4-2; tentatively, D is TRBD2 (5 bases). V gave up 0 bases and J gave up 5 bases, with 17 bases separating them. Germline CDR1 LGHNA, CDR2 YNFKEQ. This CDR3 has 16 residues. The chain's CDR3 is CASSQDQRGLRDEQYF. The CDR3 DNA follows: TGTGCCAGCAGCCAAGATCAGCGCGGCTTGAGGGACGAGCAGTACTTC.

Details on this clone: The same CDR3 can be traced to other DNA sequences in this sample. The genes are TRBV11-2 and TRBJ2-7, with 8 bases aligning to TRBD2. Unmatched junction bases numbered 4, after V lost 5 bases and J lost 4 bases. The CDR3 is made up of 13 amino acids. Germline V gives CDR1 SGHAT, CDR2 FQNNGV. Here the CDR3 reads CASSAGGGYEQYF. The DNA of the CDR3 is TGTGCCAGCAGCGCGGGGGGTGGGTACGAGCAGTACTTC. Based on the CDR3 plus reference TRBV11-2 and TRBJ2-7, the full variable domain is EAGVAQSPRYKIIEKRQSVAFWCNPISGHATLYWYQQILGQGPKLLIQFQNNGVVDDSQLPKDRFSAERLKGVDSTLKIQPAKLEDSAVYLCASSAGGGYEQYFGPGTRLTVT.

The chain couples TRBV6-5 to TRBJ1-4; maybe TRBD1 (5 bases). Per the germline V gene, CDR1 is MNHEY and CDR2 is SVGAGI. The ends were cut back, 0 bases at V and 7 bases at J, with 9 bases in the middle. The CDR3 runs 14 residues. The DNA of the CDR3 is TGTGCCAGCAGTTACTCTGATAGGGGTGAAAAACTGTTTTTT. This codes for CASSYSDRGEKLFF.

The rearrangement links TRBV9 to TRBJ1-6, with D uncertain. With 0 bases removed from V and 0 bases from J, the gap between germline ends came to 7 bases. Germline assignment: CDR1 SGDLS and CDR2 YYNGEE. There are 16 residues in the CDR3. The CDR3 coding sequence is TGTGCCAGCAGCGTAGATGAGGGCTCCTATAATTCACCCCTCCACTTT. Its translation: CASSVDEGSYNSPLHF.